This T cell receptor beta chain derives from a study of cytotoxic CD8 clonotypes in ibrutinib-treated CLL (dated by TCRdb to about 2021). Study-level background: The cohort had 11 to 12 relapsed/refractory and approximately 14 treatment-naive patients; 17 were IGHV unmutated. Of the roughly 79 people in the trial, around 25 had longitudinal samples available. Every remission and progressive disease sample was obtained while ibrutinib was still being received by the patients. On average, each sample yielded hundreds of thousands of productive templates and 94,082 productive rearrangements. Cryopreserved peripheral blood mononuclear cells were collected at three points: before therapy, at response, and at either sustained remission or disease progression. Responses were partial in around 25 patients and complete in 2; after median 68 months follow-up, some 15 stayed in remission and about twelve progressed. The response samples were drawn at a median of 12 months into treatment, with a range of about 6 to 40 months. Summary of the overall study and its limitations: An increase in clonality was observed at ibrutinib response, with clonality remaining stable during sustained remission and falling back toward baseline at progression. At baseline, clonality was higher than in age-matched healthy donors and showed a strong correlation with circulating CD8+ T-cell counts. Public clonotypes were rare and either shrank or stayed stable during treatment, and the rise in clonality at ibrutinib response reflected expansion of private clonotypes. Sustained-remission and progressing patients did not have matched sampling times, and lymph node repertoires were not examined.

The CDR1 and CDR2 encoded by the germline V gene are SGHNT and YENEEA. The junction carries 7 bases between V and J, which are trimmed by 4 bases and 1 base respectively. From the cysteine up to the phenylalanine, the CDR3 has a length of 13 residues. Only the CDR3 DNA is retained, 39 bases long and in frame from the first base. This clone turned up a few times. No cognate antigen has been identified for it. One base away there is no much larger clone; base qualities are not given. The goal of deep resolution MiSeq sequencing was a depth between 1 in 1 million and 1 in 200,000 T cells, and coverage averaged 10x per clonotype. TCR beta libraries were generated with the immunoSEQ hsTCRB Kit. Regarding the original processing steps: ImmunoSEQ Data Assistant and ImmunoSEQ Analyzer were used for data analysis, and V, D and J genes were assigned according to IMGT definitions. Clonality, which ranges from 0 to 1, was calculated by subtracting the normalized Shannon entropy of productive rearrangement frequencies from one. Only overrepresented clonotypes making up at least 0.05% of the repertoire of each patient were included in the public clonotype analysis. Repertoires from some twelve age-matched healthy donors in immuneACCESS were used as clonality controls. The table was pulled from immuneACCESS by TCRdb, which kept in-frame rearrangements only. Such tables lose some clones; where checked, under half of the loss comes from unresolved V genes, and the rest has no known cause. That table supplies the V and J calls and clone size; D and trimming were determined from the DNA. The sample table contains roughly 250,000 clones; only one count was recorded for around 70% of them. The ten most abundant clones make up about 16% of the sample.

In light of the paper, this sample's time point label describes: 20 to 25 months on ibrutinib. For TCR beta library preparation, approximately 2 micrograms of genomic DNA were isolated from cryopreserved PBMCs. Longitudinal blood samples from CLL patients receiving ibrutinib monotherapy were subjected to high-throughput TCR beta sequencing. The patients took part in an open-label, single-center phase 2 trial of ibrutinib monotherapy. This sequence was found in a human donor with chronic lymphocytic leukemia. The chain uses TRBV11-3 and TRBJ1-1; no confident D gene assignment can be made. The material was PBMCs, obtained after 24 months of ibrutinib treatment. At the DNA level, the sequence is TGTGCCAGCAGCTCATATCCGAACACTGAAGCTTTCTTT. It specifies CASSSYPNTEAFF.